The clone carrying this T cell receptor beta chain occurred a few times. A read error may account for a junction end that differs from germline. The CDR3 totals 13 residues. The V gene's germline CDR1 is LGHDT and CDR2 YNNKEL (reference sequence). In the original analysis: For nucleated cells, counts were estimated from reference gene primer amplification. Produced via immunoSEQ multiplex PCR; TCRdb's table is partial and in-frame only. The V and J calls and clone size come from that table; D and trimming were worked out from the DNA. This sample has about 160,000 clones, with 75% to 90% found just once. These data are taken from a study of blood T cell repertoires in COVID-19. Study context: PBMCs, B-cell-depleted T cells, or T cells provided the cDNA or gDNA that made up the material.

The sequence derives from a human donor with acute or convalescent COVID-19. The donor label of this sample is uncertain. The specimen sequenced was peripheral blood. This sequence joins TRBV3-1 (or the pseudogene TRBV3-2) and TRBJ1-2; D is unresolved. The CDR3 region is CASSPSNWEDYHF. CDR3 in DNA: TGTGCCAGCAGCCCGTCGAATTGGGAAGACTACCACTTC.